This entry is about one TCR beta chain. This entry belongs to a study of blood T cell repertoires in COVID-19. Study-wide context: Samples came from the United States, Italy and Spain, spanning acute and convalescent COVID-19.

V was clipped by 5 bases and J by 5 bases, with 6 bases between them. Germline assignment: CDR1 DFQATT and CDR2 SNEGSKA (reference sequence). The CDR3 totals 10 residues. The table came from immunoSEQ multiplex PCR; TCRdb's copy has only in-frame clones and leaves some out. The sample lists fewer than 350,000 clones; about 76% were seen once. The clonotype originates from a woman aged 60-70 years with active or convalescent COVID-19. Sequenced: peripheral blood. The gene calls are TRBV20-1 and TRBJ2-5; possibly TRBD1 for D (5 bases). CDR3 amino acids: CSAAGETQYF. Here the CDR3 DNA reads TGCAGTGCTGCAGGGGAGACCCAGTACTTC.